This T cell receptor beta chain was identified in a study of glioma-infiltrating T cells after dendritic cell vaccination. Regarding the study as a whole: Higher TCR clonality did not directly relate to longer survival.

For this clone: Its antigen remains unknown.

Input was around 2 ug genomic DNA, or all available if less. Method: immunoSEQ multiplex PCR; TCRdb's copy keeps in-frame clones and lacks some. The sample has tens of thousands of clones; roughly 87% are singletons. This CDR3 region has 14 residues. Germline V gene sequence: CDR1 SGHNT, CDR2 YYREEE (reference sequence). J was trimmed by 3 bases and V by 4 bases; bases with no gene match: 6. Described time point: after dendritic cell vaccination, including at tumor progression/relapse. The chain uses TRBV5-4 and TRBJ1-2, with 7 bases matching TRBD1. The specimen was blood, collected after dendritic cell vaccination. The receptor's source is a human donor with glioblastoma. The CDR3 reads CASSMTGSHYGYTF. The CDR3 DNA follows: TGTGCCAGCAGCATGACAGGGTCTCACTATGGCTACACCTTC. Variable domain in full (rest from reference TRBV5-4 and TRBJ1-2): ETGVTQSPTHLIKTRGQQVTLRCSSQSGHNTVSWYQQALGQGPQFIFQYYREEENGRGNFPPRFSGLQFPNYSSELNVNALELDDSALYLCASSMTGSHYGYTFGSGTRLTVV.